What follows are 27 T cell receptor beta chains derived from one specimen sequenced in a study of blood T cells in healthy people across ages. A second PCR, run for about 7 to 11 cycles, used a sample-barcoded 5' primer plus a J-beta primer mix. TCRdb fed the 5' RACE reads into MiXCR, producing one record per CDR3 protein. Among 1.2 million to 1.5 million distinct CDR3 sequences listed, approximately 42% were seen once. What was sequenced was blood. The source is a woman aged 18-29 years in good health.

This chain's CDR3 is CSARDSGLSRGNSPLHF. The CDR3 DNA sequence: TGCAGTGCTAGAGATTCGGGACTCTCAAGGGGTAATTCACCCCTCCACTTT. This chain joins TRBV20-1 and TRBJ1-6; a weak D match, TRBD1 (5 bases). The CDR3 spans 17 residues. The ends were cut back, 0 bases at V and 6 bases at J, with 18 bases in the middle. Germline V gene sequence: CDR1 DFQATT, CDR2 SNEGSKA (reference sequence).

This chain connects TRBV20-1 to TRBJ1-2; no definite D call. Trimming stripped 2 bases from V and 2 bases from J, with 9 bases between. The germline gives CDR1 DFQATT, CDR2 SNEGSKA (reference sequence). The CDR3 length is 13 residues. The CDR3 spells CSARPPENYGYTF. CDR3 coding DNA: TGCAGTGCTAGACCCCCCGAGAACTATGGCTACACCTTC.

The chain carries TRBV6-1 and TRBJ1-2; 9 positions agree with TRBD1. CDR3 length: 13 amino acids. Trimming cost V 6 bases and J 5 bases; bases outside gene matches: 4. Germline CDR1 is MNHNS and CDR2 is SASEGT. The CDR3: CASRSGTGYGYTF. CDR3 DNA sequence: TGTGCCAGCAGGTCCGGGACAGGGTATGGCTACACCTTC.

The chain uses TRBV6-1 and TRBJ2-4, with TRBD2 as a possible D gene (7 bases). V was pared by 4 bases and J by 13 bases, with 17 bases between. The germline V gene encodes CDR1 MNHNS and CDR2 SASEGT. CDR3 length: 13 amino acids. The CDR3 region has the DNA TGTGCCAGCAGTGGGGGTGGAGGGGGGGTGCAGTACTTC. It yields the protein CASSGGGGGVQYF.

The V call is TRBV11-2, the J call TRBJ1-1; 7 positions match TRBD1. The CDR3 totals 15 residues. Trimming took 5 bases from V and 2 from J; bases not matched to a gene: 8. The germline gives CDR1 SGHAT, CDR2 FQNNGV. This chain's CDR3 is CASSPDRRVNTEAFF. The DNA of the CDR3 is TGTGCCAGCAGCCCGGACAGGAGGGTAAACACTGAAGCTTTCTTT.

This clonotype has just a few counts. The J gene is TRBJ2-1, the V gene TRBV10-3; 13 nucleotides line up with TRBD2. Germline assignment: CDR1 ENHRY and CDR2 SYGVKD. CDR3 size: 18 residues. J gave up 3 bases and V 0 bases, and 5 bases lay outside the gene matches. Written as DNA, the CDR3 is TGTGCCATCAGTGAGTCGCGGACTAGCGGGAGTGTCTACAATGAGCAGTTCTTC. Its translation: CAISESRTSGSVYNEQFF.

Concerning this clonotype: One junction end does not reproduce the germline sequence, and a read error may be involved. J is TRBJ1-2 and V is TRBV12-3 or TRBV12-4; tentatively, D is TRBD1 (6 bases). This CDR3 is built from 14 residues. CDR3 DNA: TGTTCCAGCTCTCGAACCGACAGGAACTATGGCTACACCTTC. It yields the protein CSSSRTDRNYGYTF.

The rearrangement joins TRBV5-1 to TRBJ2-5; weak D call: TRBD1 (5 bases). The J call is in doubt because the DNA end fits TRBJ2-7 better. Germline CDR1 is SGHRS and CDR2 is YFSETQ. This CDR3 spans 15 amino acids. The CDR3 nucleotides read TGCGCCAGCAGCTTGTGGGGCGCAGGGCCCAACGAGCAGTACTTC. It yields the protein CASSLWGAGPNEQYF.

J is TRBJ2-3 and V is TRBV9; 12 bases are shared with TRBD2. CDR1 and CDR2 (germline): SGDLS, YYNGEE. With 4 bases clipped from V and 4 bases from J, the junction kept 7 bases outside the gene matches. The CDR3 has 16 residues. CDR3 protein: CASSSWTSGTADTQYF. The CDR3, as DNA: TGTGCCAGCAGCTCTTGGACTAGCGGGACCGCAGATACGCAGTATTTT.

This clonotype was counted only a few times. V usage is TRBV20-1 and J usage is TRBJ1-4; perhaps TRBD1 as D (5 bases). The CDR3 covers 14 residues. Germline CDR1 is DFQATT and CDR2 is SNEGSKA (reference sequence). V dropped 6 bases and J dropped 0 bases, with 11 bases sitting between them. Here the CDR3 reads CSAPQGTTNEKLFF. DNA of the CDR3: TGCAGTGCCCCCCAGGGCACAACTAATGAAAAACTGTTTTTT.

The chain links TRBV28 to TRBJ1-2; D is uncertain. With 6 bases removed from V and 8 bases from J, the gap between germline ends came to 16 bases. The CDR3 contains 13 residues. The germline V gene has CDR1 MDHEN and CDR2 SYDVKM. This chain's CDR3 is CASSLAGVRGYTF. The CDR3, as DNA: TGTGCCAGCAGCCTTGCCGGGGTCAGAGGCTACACCTTC.

There are a few counts of this clonotype. This rearrangement joins TRBV11-2 to TRBJ1-2; 7 bases are a match to TRBD1. Germline values: CDR1 SGHAT, CDR2 FQNNGV. V lost 5 bases to trimming and J lost 3 bases; unmatched junction nucleotides: 12. CDR3 length equals 16 residues. As DNA, the CDR3 is TGTGCCAGCAGCCCCGGGGCGGGTACAGGGGACTATGGCTACACCTTC. This translates into CASSPGAGTGDYGYTF.

The CDR3 DNA reads as TGTGCCAGCAGTTACCCGGGACAGGGGAAAGATACGCAGTATTTT. Translating it yields CASSYPGQGKDTQYF. V gene TRBV6-5 combines with J gene TRBJ2-3; 10 bases line up with TRBD1. The V segment lost 2 bases and the J segment 5 bases; nucleotides outside the gene matches: 4. Germline loops: CDR1 MNHEY, CDR2 SVGAGI. This CDR3 spans 15 amino acids.

The rearrangement links TRBV4-2 to TRBJ1-6; tentatively, D is TRBD1 (6 bases). V dropped 1 base and J dropped 10 bases, with 17 bases sitting between them. Germline values: CDR1 LGHNA, CDR2 YNFKEQ. The CDR3 consists of 16 residues. The CDR3: CASSQVSGAGVSPLHF. In DNA form, the CDR3 reads TGTGCCAGCAGCCAAGTTTCCGGGGCAGGGGTCTCACCCCTCCACTTT.

This clonotype was counted a few times. This rearrangement joins TRBV20-1 to TRBJ2-7; 8 bases agree with TRBD1. V dropped 0 bases and J dropped 5; count of bases not matched to a gene: 9. Germline lookup yields CDR1 DFQATT and CDR2 SNEGSKA (reference sequence). There are 15 residues in the CDR3. The CDR3 sequence is CSARDLNRGSHEQYF. DNA of the CDR3: TGCAGTGCTAGAGATCTGAACAGGGGGTCCCACGAGCAGTACTTC.

This clonotype has just a few counts. The V call is TRBV25-1, the J call TRBJ1-1; TRBD1 matches 7 bases. With V trimmed by 8 bases and J by 4 bases, 4 bases remained unmatched. CDR3 length: 12 residues. CDR1 is MGHDK and CDR2 is SYGVNS in the germline V gene. The CDR3: CASRNRGTEAFF. CDR3 in DNA: TGTGCCAGCCGCAACAGGGGCACTGAAGCTTTCTTT.

The chain is built from TRBV5-1 and TRBJ2-2, with TRBD1 identical over 9 bases. The length of the CDR3 is 15 residues. J gave up 3 bases and V 7 bases, and 7 bases lay outside the gene matches. Germline V gene lookup returns CDR1 SGHRS and CDR2 YFSETQ. CDR3 sequence reads: CASRIRDRDTGELFF. The DNA for the CDR3 is TGCGCCAGCCGGATCCGGGACAGGGACACCGGGGAGCTGTTTTTT.

J is TRBJ2-1 and V is TRBV7-9; D gene unclear. The CDR3 runs 14 residues. Germline V gives CDR1 SEHNR, CDR2 FQNEAQ (reference sequence). V lost 5 bases to trimming and J lost 6 bases, with 14 bases between them. CDR3 sequence (DNA): TGTGCCAGCAGCCCCATAGTCTATTCCAATGAGCAGTTCTTC. Amino acid sequence: CASSPIVYSNEQFF.

This clonotype appeared a few times. The chain uses TRBV4-1 and TRBJ2-3, with D unclear. Trimming shortened V by 2 bases and J by 6 bases, and 12 bases separated the two germline ends. CDR1 is MGHRA, CDR2 YSYEKL, per germline. This CDR3 region has 14 residues. For the CDR3, the DNA is TGCGCCAGCAGCCAAACCCTCGGTTCGGATACGCAGTATTTT. It yields the protein CASSQTLGSDTQYF.

The chain employs TRBV29-1 and TRBJ2-7; no reliable D call. The CDR3 is 15 amino acids. The germline V and J ends were trimmed by 4 bases and 7 bases, with 23 bases remaining between them. Germline values: CDR1 SQVTM, CDR2 ANQGSEA. The CDR3 nucleotides read TGCAGCGTTGCCCTGGTGGGCCTCTCCTACAATGAGCAGTACTTC. Encoded protein: CSVALVGLSYNEQYF.

The chain links TRBV6-1 to TRBJ2-3, with 13 positions matching TRBD2. J was trimmed by 3 bases and V by 3 bases; bases with no gene match: 3. CDR3 length: 16 residues. In germline, CDR1 is MNHNS, CDR2 SASEGT. The CDR3: CASSEGLAGKTDTQYF. The CDR3 nucleotides read TGTGCCAGCAGTGAGGGACTAGCGGGAAAGACAGATACGCAGTATTTT.

The chain has TRBV7-2 and TRBJ2-4; no clear D gene. Germline CDR1 SGHTA, CDR2 FQGNSA. Trimming shortened V by 5 bases and J by 2 bases, and 10 bases separated the two germline ends. This CDR3 is built from 14 residues. The CDR3 protein is CASSQGPSKNIQYF. CDR3 in DNA: TGTGCCAGCAGCCAAGGACCATCCAAAAACATTCAGTACTTC.

This clonotype was counted a few times. This rearrangement joins TRBV20-1 to TRBJ2-3, with 8 bases matching TRBD2. Germline V gene sequence: CDR1 DFQATT, CDR2 SNEGSKA (reference sequence). V was pared by 5 bases and J by 1 base, with 5 bases of the junction left unmatched. The CDR3 loop spans 14 amino acids. The CDR3: CSALAGWGTDTQYF. In nucleotides, the CDR3 is TGCAGTGCTTTAGCGGGATGGGGCACAGATACGCAGTATTTT.

This chain links TRBV20-1 with TRBJ2-3; D ambiguous. The CDR3 is made up of 13 amino acids. Germline CDR1 and CDR2: DFQATT and SNEGSKA (reference sequence). Trimming took off 5 bases at V and 4 bases at J, with 13 bases between the two ends. The CDR3 nucleotides read TGCAGTGCTCCCGGCCCGCCCGCAGATACGCAGTATTTT. Its protein product is CSAPGPPADTQYF.

The rearrangement links TRBV12-3 or TRBV12-4 to TRBJ2-7; a weak D match, TRBD1 (6 bases). CDR3 length equals 13 residues. V lost 6 bases to trimming and J lost 5 bases, with 14 bases between them. CDR3 DNA: TGTGCCAGCAGCCCCGGTGGGGGCCACGAGCAGTACTTC. This codes for CASSPGGGHEQYF.

The chain carries TRBV7-9 and TRBJ1-1, with a tentative D call TRBD1 (5 bases). The CDR3 runs 15 residues. The V gene's germline CDR1 is SEHNR and CDR2 FQNEAQ (reference sequence). Trimming pared 4 bases from V and 3 bases from J, leaving 15 bases between. CDR3 in DNA: TGTGCCAGCAGCTCAGCTCAGGGAACCGACACTGAAGCTTTCTTT. Translation: CASSSAQGTDTEAFF.

This clonotype was seen many times. This chain uses TRBV3-1 with TRBJ2-1, with TRBD2 matching 11 bases. V shed 4 bases, J shed 10 bases, and the junction held 12 bases outside the gene matches. This CDR3 contains 16 residues. Germline assignment: CDR1 LGHDT and CDR2 YNNKEL (reference sequence). The CDR3 DNA follows: TGTGCCAGCAGCCCGCAGACTAGCGGGGATTCGAGGGAGCAGTTCTTC. Its translation is CASSPQTSGDSREQFF.